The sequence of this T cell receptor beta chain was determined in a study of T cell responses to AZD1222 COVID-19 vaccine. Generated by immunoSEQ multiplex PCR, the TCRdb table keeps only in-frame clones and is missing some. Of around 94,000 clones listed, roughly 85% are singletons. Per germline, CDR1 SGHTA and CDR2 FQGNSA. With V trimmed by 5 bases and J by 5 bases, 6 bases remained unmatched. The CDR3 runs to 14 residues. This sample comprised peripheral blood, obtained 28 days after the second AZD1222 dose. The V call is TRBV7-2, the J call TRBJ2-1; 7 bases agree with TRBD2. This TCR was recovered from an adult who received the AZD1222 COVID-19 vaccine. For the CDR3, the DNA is TGTGCCAGCAGCCCGGGGCGGGAGAACAATGAGCAGTTCTTC. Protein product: CASSPGRENNEQFF.